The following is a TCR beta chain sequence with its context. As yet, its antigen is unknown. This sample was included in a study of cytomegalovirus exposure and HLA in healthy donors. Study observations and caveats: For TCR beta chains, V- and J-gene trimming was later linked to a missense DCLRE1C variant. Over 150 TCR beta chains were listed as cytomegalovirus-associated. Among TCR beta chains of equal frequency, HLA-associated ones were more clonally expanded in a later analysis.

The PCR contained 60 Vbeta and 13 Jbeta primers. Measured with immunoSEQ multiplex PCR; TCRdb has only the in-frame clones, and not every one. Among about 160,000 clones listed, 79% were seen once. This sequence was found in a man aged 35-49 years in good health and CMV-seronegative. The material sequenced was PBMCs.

CDR3 amino acids: CASSQDFGRRTGELFF. The CDR3 region has the DNA TGTGCCAGCAGCCAAGATTTCGGGAGGCGAACCGGGGAGCTGTTTTTT. The chain uses TRBV14 and TRBJ2-2, with 7 bases that match TRBD2. CDR1 SGHDN and CDR2 FVKESK come from the germline V gene. Trimming cost V 0 bases and J 5 bases; bases outside gene matches: 6. The CDR3 has 16 residues.